This T cell receptor (beta chain) derives from a study of regulatory T cells in long-lasting Graves disease. Study findings and constraints: Favored usage of TRBV28, TRBJ1-2 and TRBJ2-5 was recorded in persistent disease. Fewer public clonotypes were shared by new patients (around 970) than by persistent patients (2,741).

For TCR beta, libraries came from iRepertoire HTBI primers and Arm-PCR of CDR3 regions. Via MiXCR, TCRdb re-called the multiplex PCR reads, giving one row per CDR3 protein. Among fewer than 650,000 distinct CDR3 sequences listed, roughly 16% were seen once. Time point of the sample: newly diagnosed GD, antithyroid drugs for less than 3 months. The TCR library was made from RNA that had been extracted from PBMCs in TRIzol. This clonotype was picked up a small number of times. The antigen is not known. The CDR3 extends over 14 amino acids. The ends were cut back, 5 bases at V and 5 bases at J, with 12 bases in the middle. The germline V gene has CDR1 SEHNR and CDR2 FQNEAQ (reference sequence). These data were also reused for a study on T cells in Graves' hyperthyroidism and ophthalmopathy. That study adds: A set of HTBI primers served as the primers for a first-round RT-PCR of the TCR CDR3.

The receptor comes from a man aged 18 to 35 with Graves disease. The V gene is TRBV7-9, the J gene TRBJ2-2, with D possibly TRBD1 on 5 matching bases. The sample consisted of peripheral blood mononuclear cells (PBMCs), taken at new diagnosis, from a patient treated with antithyroid drugs. CDR3 bases: TGTGCCAGCAGCAGGGGTCTTATAACCGGGGAGCTGTTTTTT. Amino acid sequence: CASSRGLITGELFF.